In its sample, the clone carrying this TCR beta chain was seen a few times. Antigen unknown. The germline CDR1 and CDR2 sequences are SGHTA and FQGNSA. Trimming cost V 5 bases and J 4 bases; bases outside gene matches: 6. The CDR3 consists of 14 residues. As TCR cDNA was made by 5'RACE template switching, a universal primer site and UMIs were added. TCRdb recomputed calls from the 5' RACE reads with MiXCR, one row per CDR3 protein. The repertoire consists of some 350,000 distinct CDR3 sequences, with over 5% occurring once and the leading ten covering 14% to 15%. This sample stems from a study of T cells after yellow fever vaccination. In the study overall: SMART-Seq v4 Ultra Low Input prepared libraries from low-cell fractions.

Study results and limitations: Reappearance after the booster was observed for most primary-vaccination clones (roughly 96% CD4, roughly 90% CD8).

The sequences come from PBMCs, collected 5 days after the yellow fever booster vaccination. The source of this sequence is a man aged 30 to 39 who received the YFV17D yellow fever vaccine. The chain employs TRBV7-2 and TRBJ2-5; 8 positions match TRBD2. In nucleotides, the CDR3 is TGTGCCAGCAGCCCTGAGACTAGCGTAGAGACCCAGTACTTC. This codes for CASSPETSVETQYF.